The sequence of this TCR beta chain was determined in a study of T cell responses to AZD1222 COVID-19 vaccine (dated by TCRdb to about 2021). As for the study more broadly: Because spike-specific TCR depth and breadth did not differ between the two schedules, AZD1222 recipients who got a second dose at roughly 4 weeks were pooled with those who got a second dose at roughly 12 weeks. A total of over 230 trial participants underwent TCR sequencing, of whom some 210 received two doses of AZD1222 and roughly 25 received two doses of the MenACWY control vaccine. Trial participants were enrolled by age into 18-55, 56-69 and 70-plus year subgroups, with approximately 160, 26 and 62 TCR-sequenced participants respectively.

The CDR3 regions of human TCRbeta chains were subjected to immunosequencing. As for the original processing: TCRs in the repertoires were matched against a reference library of SARS-CoV-2-specific TCRs that had been generated with the MIRA antigen-specificity platform. Breadth was defined as the fraction of unique TCRs that were SARS-CoV-2-associated. Depth was defined as the fraction of total T cells that were SARS-CoV-2-associated. Using the MIRA data, every spike-specific TCR was mapped to the spike region that the TCR reacted to and assigned to either a CD4 or a CD8 class. Log10-transformed breadth and depth values were compared by one-way ANOVA with Sidak's multiple comparisons tests. TCRdb mirrors the immuneACCESS table, restricted to in-frame sequences. Some clones are absent from its copies; in checked studies, under half trace to an unresolved V gene, and the reason for the others is unknown. That table furnishes V, J and clone size, whereas the DNA furnished D and trimming. This sample lists about 180,000 clones; around 90% were detected once. The biggest ten clones account for about 7.2% of the sample.

Reading the label with the study, this specimen's time point is: baseline before first vaccination. The vaccinee samples were drawn from two UK trials, COV001 and COV002, one of which was a single-blind randomized controlled phase 2/3 trial testing AZD1222 (ChAdOx1 nCoV-19) in healthy adults. Trial participant PBMC samples were collected at day 0 and day 28 after the second dose for TCRbeta chain sequencing. As concerns this clone: Its binding antigen is unknown. One base away there is no much larger clone; base qualities are not given.

Summary of the overall study and its limitations: Spike-specific TCR breadth and depth rose significantly after two AZD1222 doses compared with day 0 and with MenACWY recipients. Nearly half of unique spike-specific TCRs reportedly recognized epitopes outside regions mutated in the B.1.351 and B.1.1.7 variants. Most participants were white British and females outnumbered males, and the authors suggested that clonal diversity may have been underestimated. Because no day 14 peak-response samples were available, repertoires were characterized only after the peak T cell response. The 56-69-year group was small, and its depth increase did not reach significance, likely because of low power. Conclusions about previously exposed vaccinees are limited because only six or seven AZD1222 recipients were SARS-CoV-2 seropositive at baseline. Vaccine-associated CD4 TCRs spanned the whole spike protein, with dominant responses in regions 160-218 and 743-854.

A distance of 19 bases separates the germline ends of V and J, which lose 1 base and 4 bases respectively. Spanning cysteine to phenylalanine, the CDR3 consists of 18 amino acids. Only CDR3 DNA is held: 54 bases, read in frame from base 1. The germline V gene yields KGHDR for CDR1 and SFDVKD for CDR2. The receptor's source is an adult in good health. The rearrangement combines TRBV24-1 with TRBJ1-5; no D gene call is confident. Sequencing used peripheral blood, obtained on day 0 of AZD1222 vaccination. The DNA sequence is TGTGCCACCAGTGATTTTTTAACGGCTACAAGGAAAAATCAGCCCCAGCATTTT. This gives the protein CATSDFLTATRKNQPQHF.